The 6 T cell receptor beta chains below all came from one sample that was sequenced in a study of CD8 T cells in Susac syndrome. Reverse transcription used about 0.45 to 1 ug RNA and random hexamers. TCRdb called the immunoSEQ multiplex PCR reads again in MiXCR, with one record for every CDR3 protein. The sample holds 90,000 to 150,000 distinct CDR3 sequences; about 90% are singletons and the top ten take around 0.14%. Material for sequencing was CD4+ T cells from PBMCs. The receptor set was obtained from a human donor in good health.

J is TRBJ2-7 and V is TRBV5-1; D gene unclear. CDR3 length equals 13 residues. The V gene lost 3 bases and the J gene lost 2 bases, with 9 bases spanning the gap. The germline CDR1 and CDR2 sequences are SGHRS and YFSETQ. Written as DNA, the CDR3 is TGCGCCAGCAGCTCTACGGTCGCCTACGAGCAGTACTTC. Its translation is CASSSTVAYEQYF.

The J gene is TRBJ1-2, the V gene TRBV19; 7 positions agree with TRBD1. V dropped 3 bases and J dropped 3; count of bases not matched to a gene: 10. The CDR3 length is 16 residues. Germline V gene lookup returns CDR1 LNHDA and CDR2 SQIVND (reference sequence). CDR3 in DNA: TGTGCCAGTAGTATCCACAGGGGTTTCGTGGACTATGGCTACACCTTC. It yields the protein CASSIHRGFVDYGYTF.

This chain joins TRBV19 and TRBJ2-1, with 11 bases aligning to TRBD2. The CDR3 covers 15 residues. V gave up 3 bases and J gave up 2 bases; unmatched junction bases: 0. Germline V gives CDR1 LNHDA, CDR2 SQIVND (reference sequence). Here the CDR3 reads CASSISGGAYNEQFF. CDR3 nucleotides: TGTGCCAGTAGTATTAGCGGGGGGGCCTACAATGAGCAGTTCTTC.

The chain is built from TRBV7-2 and TRBJ1-2; 10 nucleotides agree with TRBD1. The CDR3 is 14 amino acids. Per germline, CDR1 SGHTA and CDR2 FQGNSA. V trimming: 4 bases; J trimming: 4 bases; junction bases outside the gene matches: 3. This CDR3 is CASSSRTGGYGYTF. CDR3 nucleotide sequence: TGTGCCAGCAGCTCAAGGACAGGGGGCTATGGCTACACCTTC.

The rearrangement uses TRBV2 and TRBJ2-5; weak D call: TRBD2 (6 bases). The V gene lost 4 bases and the J gene lost 5 bases, with 14 bases spanning the gap. The germline V gene encodes CDR1 SNHLY and CDR2 FYNNEI. The CDR3 totals 14 residues. The CDR3 here is CASSGGTGGETQYF. DNA for the CDR3: TGTGCCAGCAGTGGGGGGACTGGCGGCGAGACCCAGTACTTC.

J is TRBJ2-1 and V is TRBV7-9, with 8 bases fitting TRBD2. Germline trimming cut 0 bases from V and 10 bases from J; bases unmatched to any gene: 5. Per germline, CDR1 SEHNR and CDR2 FQNEAQ (reference sequence). The CDR3 contains 14 residues. The CDR3 DNA is TGTGCCAGCAGCTTAGCGGCGGGAGGTGAAGAGCAGTTCTTC. Protein sequence: CASSLAAGGEEQFF.